Below are 25 T cell receptor beta chains sequenced from a single sample in a study of Ad26.COV2.S vaccination and SARS-CoV-2 variants. Generated by immunoSEQ multiplex PCR, the TCRdb table keeps only in-frame clones and is missing some. The sample includes around 370,000 clones, approximately 81% of them seen just once. Treatment meaning: about 20 received Ad26.COV2.S at low or high dose, single or two shots; 5 received placebo; per-sample allocation not given. Material that was analyzed had been drawn on day 63 after the first vaccine or placebo injection. Sequenced material: peripheral blood, taken in a trial of Ad26.COV2.S vaccine versus placebo. The receptors were gathered from a person aged 18-60 years who received the Ad26.COV2.S COVID-19 vaccine or a placebo.

This sequence joins TRBV2 and TRBJ2-7; D unclear. Per the germline V gene, CDR1 is SNHLY and CDR2 is FYNNEI. Deletions cut 8 bases from V and 4 bases from J, with 9 bases between. The CDR3 contains 11 residues. The CDR3 DNA follows: TGTGCCAGCTCCCCCTTTTACGAGCAGTACTTC. Translating gives CASSPFYEQYF.

V and J are TRBV5-8 and TRBJ1-5; possibly TRBD1 for D (6 bases). This CDR3 has 16 residues. The V end was cut by 7 bases, the J end by 3 bases, with 20 bases between. Germline V gives CDR1 SGHTS, CDR2 YDEGEE. DNA of the CDR3: TGTGCCAGCGTTTGGGGCGGGGGCGAGGACAATCAGCCCCAGCATTTT. This translates into CASVWGGGEDNQPQHF.

The chain couples TRBV30 to TRBJ1-2; D might be TRBD1 (5 bases). The CDR3 totals 15 residues. Germline V CDR1 and CDR2: GTSNPN, SVGIG (reference sequence). Trimming pared 2 bases from V and 0 bases from J, leaving 13 bases between. The CDR3 sequence is CAWSRAGLANYGYTF. CDR3 bases: TGTGCCTGGAGTCGGGCAGGGTTAGCTAACTATGGCTACACCTTC.

This clone was seen once. This chain connects TRBV6-5 to TRBJ2-3; D call uncertain. This CDR3 region has 12 residues. Germline lookup yields CDR1 MNHEY and CDR2 SVGAGI. V lost 4 bases and J 0 bases, leaving 2 bases between the germline ends. CDR3 sequence: CASSSSTDTQYF. CDR3 nucleotide sequence: TGTGCCAGCAGTTCTAGCACAGATACGCAGTATTTT.

The chain links TRBV20-1 to TRBJ1-5; no reliable D call. The CDR3 length is 11 residues. V was pared by 0 bases and J by 6 bases, with 3 bases between. Germline V gene sequence: CDR1 DFQATT, CDR2 SNEGSKA (reference sequence). Here the CDR3 DNA reads TGCAGTGCTAGAGAGTTTCAGCCCCAGCATTTT. Amino acids: CSAREFQPQHF.

The rearrangement links TRBV18 to TRBJ2-1; TRBD2 matches 7 bases. Germline trimming cut 0 bases from V and 0 bases from J; bases unmatched to any gene: 2. From germline, CDR1 is KGHSH and CDR2 LQKENI. The CDR3 is made up of 16 amino acids. CDR3 amino acids: CASSPPGGSSYNEQFF. CDR3 nucleotide sequence: TGTGCCAGCTCACCACCGGGGGGGTCCTCCTACAATGAGCAGTTCTTC. The whole variable domain, filled in from reference TRBV18 and TRBJ2-1, reads NAGVMQNPRHLVRRRGQEARLRCSPMKGHSHVYWYRQLPEEGLKFMVYLQKENIIDESGMPKERFSAEFPKEGPSILRIQQVVRGDSAAYFCASSPPGGSSYNEQFFGPGTRLTVL.

This clone was counted only a few times. The rearrangement links TRBV5-4 to TRBJ2-3; D possibly uses TRBD1 or TRBD2 (5 bases each). Germline loops: CDR1 SGHNT, CDR2 YYREEE (reference sequence). V lost 5 bases and J 3 bases, leaving 16 bases between the germline ends. This CDR3 region has 15 residues. The CDR3 reads CASSTPRGSTDTQYF. As DNA, the CDR3 is TGTGCCAGCAGTACGCCGAGGGGAAGTACAGATACGCAGTATTTT.

The chain uses TRBV9 and TRBJ2-5; D possibly uses TRBD1 or TRBD2 (5 bases each). V gave up 6 bases and J gave up 5 bases, with 17 bases separating them. The CDR3 contains 14 residues. In germline, CDR1 is SGDLS, CDR2 YYNGEE. CDR3: CASNPGTPGETQYF. Written as DNA, the CDR3 is TGTGCCAGCAACCCAGGGACCCCAGGGGAGACCCAGTACTTC. Full variable domain (outside the CDR3, taken from reference TRBV9 and TRBJ2-5): DSGVTQTPKHLITATGQRVTLRCSPRSGDLSVYWYQQSLDQGLQFLIQYYNGEERAKGNILERFSAQQFPDLHSELNLSSLELGDSALYFCASNPGTPGETQYFGPGTRLLVL.

The chain joins TRBV14 to TRBJ2-2; D may correspond to TRBD1 or TRBD2 (6 bases each). Trimming pared 1 base from V and 4 bases from J, leaving 13 bases between. The CDR3 extends over 16 amino acids. Looked up from germline, CDR1 is SGHDN and CDR2 is FVKESK. The CDR3 nucleotides read TGTGCCAGCAGCCAAGGTTACGGGGGCATCACCGGGGAGCTGTTTTTT. This translates into CASSQGYGGITGELFF. The whole variable domain, filled in from reference TRBV14 and TRBJ2-2, reads EAGVTQFPSHSVIEKGQTVTLRCDPISGHDNLYWYRRVMGKEIKFLLHFVKESKQDESGMPNNRFLAERTGGTYSTLKVQPAELEDSGVYFCASSQGYGGITGELFFGEGSRLTVL.

This rearrangement joins TRBV28 to TRBJ1-3; D is unclear. This CDR3 is 16 amino acids long. From germline, CDR1 is MDHEN and CDR2 SYDVKM. The V gene lost 2 bases and the J gene lost 0 bases, with 11 bases spanning the gap. CDR3 residues: CASSLRAGSSGNTIYF. Here the CDR3 DNA reads TGTGCCAGCAGTTTACGGGCCGGCAGCTCTGGAAACACCATATATTTT. The full variable domain, in which reference TRBV28 and TRBJ1-3 provide the parts outside the CDR3, is DVKVTQSSRYLVKRTGEKVFLECVQDMDHENMFWYRQDPGLGLRLIYFSYDVKMKEKGDIPEGYSVSREKKERFSLILESASTNQTSMYLCASSLRAGSSGNTIYFGEGSWLTVV.

Here the CDR3 DNA reads TGTGCCAGCAGCCAAGGAGAGTTCCCAGGGGGACATCAGCCCCAGCATTTT. Its translation: CASSQGEFPGGHQPQHF. The chain has TRBV3-1 (or the pseudogene TRBV3-2) and TRBJ1-5, with TRBD1 matching 7 bases. This CDR3 has 17 amino acids. Germline loops: CDR1 LGHDT, CDR2 YNNKEL (reference sequence). The V segment lost 1 base and the J segment 5 bases; nucleotides outside the gene matches: 11.

V is TRBV29-1 and J is TRBJ1-1; maybe TRBD1 (5 bases). The V gene's germline CDR1 is SQVTM and CDR2 ANQGSEA. The CDR3 sequence is 13 residues long. Trimming left V 8 bases short and J 3 bases short, with 16 bases between. The CDR3 sequence is CSSGTFGYTEAFF. The DNA of the CDR3 is TGCAGCTCCGGGACGTTCGGGTACACTGAAGCTTTCTTT.

In this sample, this clone turned up once. The chain recombines TRBV23-1 with TRBJ1-2, with D perhaps matching TRBD1 (5 bases). Being an ORF, TRBV23-1 has a function that is uncertain. Trimming left V 4 bases short and J 4 bases short, with 19 bases between. The CDR3 is made up of 16 amino acids. In DNA, the CDR3 is TGCGCCAGCAGTCGGCGCAGCCAAAAGGGACCCTATGGCTACACCTTC. Translation gives CASSRRSQKGPYGYTF.

The chain joins TRBV27 to TRBJ1-5, with D uncertain. Germline V gene data show CDR1 as MNHEY and CDR2 as SMNVEV (reference sequence). The V gene lost 6 bases and the J gene lost 0 bases, with 12 bases spanning the gap. This CDR3 spans 15 amino acids. The CDR3 region has the DNA TGTGCCAGCAGCGCCATTTATGATAGCAATCAGCCCCAGCATTTT. Its translation is CASSAIYDSNQPQHF.

The rearrangement joins TRBV7-2 to TRBJ1-5, with D possibly matching TRBD1 (5 bases). There are 14 residues in the CDR3. V gave up 5 bases and J gave up 9 bases, with 17 bases separating them. Germline lookup yields CDR1 SGHTA and CDR2 FQGNSA. The CDR3 nucleotides are TGTGCCAGCAGCCCGGGGACCTCGGTTCGGCCCCAGCATTTT. Encoded protein: CASSPGTSVRPQHF. Variable domain in full (rest from reference TRBV7-2 and TRBJ1-5): GAGVSQSPSNKVTEKGKDVELRCDPISGHTALYWYRQSLGQGLEFLIYFQGNSAPDKSGLPSDRFSAERTGGSVSTLTIQRTQQEDSAVYLCASSPGTSVRPQHFGDGTRLSIL.

J is TRBJ2-7 and V is TRBV5-1; perhaps TRBD2 as D (6 bases). V lost 0 bases, J lost 4 bases, and 14 bases lay in between. The germline V gene encodes CDR1 SGHRS and CDR2 YFSETQ. This CDR3 comprises 15 residues. The CDR3 sequence: CASSLVSGVLYEQYF. Written as DNA, the CDR3 is TGCGCCAGCAGCTTGGTGTCGGGAGTGCTATACGAGCAGTACTTC. The variable domain in full, with the rest retrieved from reference TRBV5-1 and TRBJ2-7, is KAGVTQTPRYLIKTRGQQVTLSCSPISGHRSVSWYQQTPGQGLQFLFEYFSETQRNKGNFPGRFSGRQFSNSRSEMNVSTLELGDSALYLCASSLVSGVLYEQYFGPGTRLTVT.

This rearrangement joins TRBV27 to TRBJ2-3; D might be TRBD1 (6 bases). V was clipped by 5 bases and J by 5 bases, with 8 bases between them. Germline V gene lookup returns CDR1 MNHEY and CDR2 SMNVEV (reference sequence). The CDR3 consists of 12 residues. CDR3 coding DNA: TGTGCCAGCAGTCAAGGGGGAGATACGCAGTATTTT. This translates into CASSQGGDTQYF.

The rearrangement uses TRBV27 and TRBJ2-2; D remains ambiguous. Germline CDR1 reads MNHEY; CDR2 reads SMNVEV (reference sequence). This CDR3 comprises 13 residues. Trimming stripped 6 bases from V and 2 bases from J, with 7 bases between. CDR3 protein: CASRYTNTGELFF. The CDR3 region has the DNA TGTGCCAGCAGGTACACCAACACCGGGGAGCTGTTTTTT.

Worth noting for this clone: Other nucleotide sequences in the sample specify the same CDR3. The V and J genes are TRBV19 and TRBJ2-2, with D perhaps matching TRBD2 (6 bases). This CDR3 is 14 amino acids long. Germline V gene sequence: CDR1 LNHDA, CDR2 SQIVND (reference sequence). Trimming took off 5 bases at V and 6 bases at J, with 13 bases between the two ends. CDR3 sequence reads: CASSSGGASGELFF. The CDR3 bases are TGTGCCAGTAGTTCAGGAGGGGCCTCCGGGGAGCTGTTTTTT.

In DNA form, the CDR3 reads TGTGCCAGCAGCCCCTCTGGAGGGACCTACAATGAGCAGTTCTTC. This encodes CASSPSGGTYNEQFF. The chain uses TRBV7-2 and TRBJ2-1; TRBD2 is a possible D gene (6 bases). Trimming took 5 bases from V and 2 from J, leaving 13 bases between them. The CDR3 spans 15 residues. The germline V gene has CDR1 SGHTA and CDR2 FQGNSA. Looking up the rest from reference TRBV7-2 and TRBJ2-1 gives the full variable domain: GAGVSQSPSNKVTEKGKDVELRCDPISGHTALYWYRQSLGQGLEFLIYFQGNSAPDKSGLPSDRFSAERTGGSVSTLTIQRTQQEDSAVYLCASSPSGGTYNEQFFGPGTRLTVL.

The V call is TRBV20-1, the J call TRBJ2-6; TRBD2 matches 9 bases. The V and J ends lost 3 bases and 0 bases, in that order; junction bases with no gene match: 6. The CDR3 is 17 amino acids. The germline CDR1 and CDR2 sequences are DFQATT and SNEGSKA (reference sequence). The CDR3 loop is CSASRLAGSSGANVLTF. CDR3 sequence (DNA): TGCAGTGCTAGTCGTCTAGCGGGGAGCTCTGGGGCCAACGTCCTGACTTTC.

The chain joins TRBV7-2 to TRBJ2-7, with D tentatively TRBD2 (5 bases). CDR3 length: 14 residues. CDR1 and CDR2 from the germline V gene are SGHTA and FQGNSA. Trimming stripped 5 bases from V and 7 bases from J, with 18 bases between. DNA for the CDR3: TGTGCCAGCAGCCACGCTGGGAGTCCGGGGGAGCAGTACTTC. Protein sequence: CASSHAGSPGEQYF.

V and J are TRBV4-3 and TRBJ1-1; D gene ambiguous. This CDR3 spans 16 amino acids. Germline loops: CDR1 LGHNA, CDR2 YSLEER. V was cut by 1 base and J by 4 bases, with 16 bases left in between. DNA of the CDR3: TGCGCCAGCAGCCAAGTAGGGAGGGAGTTGAGCACTGAAGCTTTCTTT. It yields the protein CASSQVGRELSTEAFF.

V and J are TRBV6-2 or TRBV6-3 and TRBJ2-5; weak D call: TRBD1 (5 bases). Trimming removed 2 bases from V and 5 bases from J, with 15 bases in between. Per germline, CDR1 MNHEY and CDR2 SVGEGT. This CDR3 has 15 amino acids. Here the CDR3 reads CASSYDATAAETQYF. The CDR3 bases are TGTGCCAGCAGTTACGACGCGACAGCCGCCGAGACCCAGTACTTC.

V gene TRBV19 combines with J gene TRBJ2-7; D perhaps matches TRBD2 (7 bases). The V end was cut by 5 bases, the J end by 2 bases, with 13 bases between. There are 14 residues in the CDR3. Germline assignment: CDR1 LNHDA and CDR2 SQIVND (reference sequence). The CDR3 region has the DNA TGTGCCAGTAGTGCGGGGGACACCACCTACGAGCAGTACTTC. It is translated as CASSAGDTTYEQYF.